This T cell receptor (beta chain) was identified in a study of T cell repertoires in cytomegalovirus infection. About this clonotype: Antigen: not known.

Trimming left V 4 bases short and J 5 bases short, with 12 bases between. Germline loops: CDR1 SGHRS, CDR2 YFSETQ. The CDR3 has 13 residues. TCRdb redid the calling of the reads with MiXCR, one entry per CDR3 protein. The sample has around 330,000 distinct CDR3 sequences; around a sixth are singletons. Findings of the study overall: Frequencies of public TCR beta families were cumulated, and this identified carriers of CMV plus the relevant HLA.

This chain uses TRBV5-1 with TRBJ2-5; possibly TRBD2 for D (6 bases). The TCR was taken from a human donor in good health (CMV status not recorded). Some clones in this sample may be carry-over from other donors' samples. Source material: PBMCs. CDR3 residues: CASSEAGGETQYF. CDR3 DNA: TGCGCCAGCAGCGAGGCTGGGGGGGAGACCCAGTACTTC.